These 22 T cell receptor beta chains were all obtained from the same sample, sequenced in a study of blood T cell repertoires in COVID-19 (TCRdb year 2020). Library preparation was by the immunoSEQ multiplex PCR assay. This is the immuneACCESS table as TCRdb keeps it, with only in-frame sequences that have V and J called. A part of the clones is gone; compared with another copy, unresolved V genes explain less than half, and the rest is unexplained. Within this sample are 190,000 or so clones, with 75% to 90% of them counted one time only. The ten biggest clones cover about 9% of the sample. Sequencing was carried out using PBMCs or T cells enriched from blood (not recorded which). All receptors come from a man in his forties who had recovered from COVID-19.

The V call is TRBV5-1, the J call TRBJ2-1, with TRBD2 matching over 12 bases. The trim removed 4 bases at V and 4 bases at J, leaving 6 bases unmatched. The CDR3 totals 16 residues. Germline V gene sequence: CDR1 SGHRS, CDR2 YFSETQ. In DNA, the CDR3 is TGCGCCAGCAGCGCTAGCGGGGGGGCGTCTTACAATGAGCAGTTCTTC. It yields the protein CASSASGGASYNEQFF.

The chain recombines TRBV27 with TRBJ2-1; maybe TRBD2 (6 bases). CDR1 and CDR2 (germline): MNHEY, SMNVEV (reference sequence). The CDR3 is 15 amino acids. V lost 6 bases and J 8 bases, leaving 20 bases between the germline ends. The CDR3 reads CASRLGRLVNDEQFF. CDR3 nucleotides: TGTGCCAGCAGGTTAGGGAGACTAGTGAATGATGAGCAGTTCTTC.

V gene TRBV5-1 combines with J gene TRBJ2-7; D is uncertain. From germline, CDR1 is SGHRS and CDR2 YFSETQ. There are 14 residues in the CDR3. The ends were cut back, 0 bases at V and 1 base at J, with 8 bases in the middle. The CDR3 region is CASSLGSSSYEQYF. Here the CDR3 DNA reads TGCGCCAGCAGCTTGGGTTCTTCTTCCTACGAGCAGTACTTC.

For the CDR3, the DNA is TGTGCCAGTCAGAAAGACGGGGGGGCCGCAGATACGCAGTATTTT. Translated, it gives CASQKDGGAADTQYF. The rearrangement links TRBV6-4 to TRBJ2-3; 8 nucleotides line up with TRBD2. J gave up 4 bases and V 9 bases, and 12 bases lay outside the gene matches. Germline V gene sequence: CDR1 MRHNA, CDR2 SNTAGT. CDR3 length: 15 amino acids.

This clone was counted a few times. The chain is built from TRBV11-1 and TRBJ1-4, with no clear D. Germline V lookup: CDR1 SGHAT, CDR2 FQDESV (reference sequence). V was shortened by 5 bases and J by 10 bases, with 14 bases between the two germline ends. This CDR3 comprises 13 residues. CDR3 sequence reads: CASSPIAGGKLFF. CDR3 nucleotide sequence: TGTGCCAGCAGCCCCATAGCGGGTGGAAAACTGTTTTTT.

The chain links TRBV19 to TRBJ2-5; 7 bases are a match to TRBD1. Germline V gene lookup returns CDR1 LNHDA and CDR2 SQIVND (reference sequence). V lost 4 bases, J lost 2 bases, and 4 bases stayed unmatched. The CDR3 length is 14 residues. CDR3: CASSRGDSQETQYF. In DNA form, the CDR3 reads TGTGCCAGTAGTAGAGGGGACAGTCAAGAGACCCAGTACTTC.

In nucleotides, the CDR3 is TGTGCCAGCCTGGGACATTTTAATCAGCCCCAGCATTTT. It is translated as CASLGHFNQPQHF. This chain uses TRBV2 with TRBJ1-5; possibly TRBD1 for D (6 bases). This CDR3 contains 13 residues. Per germline, CDR1 SNHLY and CDR2 FYNNEI. V shed 8 bases and J shed 4 bases, with 12 bases lying between them. The complete variable domain, with remaining parts taken from reference TRBV2 and TRBJ1-5, reads EPEVTQTPSHQVTQMGQEVILRCVPISNHLYFYWYRQILGQKVEFLVSFYNNEISEKSEIFDDQFSVERPDGSNFTLKIRSTKLEDSAMYFCASLGHFNQPQHFGDGTRLSIL.

The V gene is TRBV5-6, the J gene TRBJ1-2, with a possible D match to TRBD1 (6 bases). CDR1 and CDR2 (germline): SGHDT, YYEEEE. The CDR3 length is 14 residues. The V gene lost 0 bases and the J gene lost 5 bases, with 11 bases spanning the gap. CDR3 DNA: TGTGCCAGCAGCTTGGCAACAGGGTTTTATGGCTACACCTTC. Encoded protein: CASSLATGFYGYTF. The variable domain in full, with the rest retrieved from reference TRBV5-6 and TRBJ1-2, is DAGVTQSPTHLIKTRGQQVTLRCSPKSGHDTVSWYQQALGQGPQFIFQYYEEEERQRGNFPDRFSGHQFPNYSSELNVNALLLGDSALYLCASSLATGFYGYTFGSGTRLTVV.

The chain employs TRBV6-5 and TRBJ2-7; TRBD1 agrees at 10 bases. CDR1 and CDR2 (germline): MNHEY, SVGAGI. The CDR3 loop spans 13 amino acids. The junction had 4 bases not matched to a gene; V was cut back by 6 bases and J by 5 bases. The CDR3 is CASSRDRGHEQYF. Here the CDR3 DNA reads TGTGCCAGCAGCCGGGACAGGGGTCACGAGCAGTACTTC.

The chain combines TRBV18 with TRBJ2-7; tentative D call: TRBD2 (5 bases). The V and J ends lost 6 bases and 5 bases respectively, with 14 bases between them. Germline values: CDR1 KGHSH, CDR2 LQKENI. CDR3 size: 13 residues. CDR3 nucleotides: TGTGCCAGCTCCGGGGAAGGGAATCACGAGCAGTACTTC. The encoded protein is CASSGEGNHEQYF.

This chain connects TRBV6-5 to TRBJ1-1, with 8 bases that match TRBD1. CDR1 is MNHEY and CDR2 is SVGAGI in the germline V gene. V shed 2 bases, J shed 4 bases, and the junction held 3 bases outside the gene matches. The CDR3 covers 14 residues. The chain's CDR3 is CASSYITGGTEAFF. The CDR3 DNA is TGTGCCAGCAGTTACATAACAGGGGGCACTGAAGCTTTCTTT.

This chain uses TRBV27 with TRBJ1-1, with 10 positions matching TRBD1. With V trimmed by 4 bases and J by 7 bases, 6 bases remained unmatched. Germline assignment: CDR1 MNHEY and CDR2 SMNVEV (reference sequence). This CDR3 has 14 amino acids. The CDR3 spells CASSSGTGAFEAFF. CDR3 nucleotides: TGTGCCAGCAGTTCCGGGACAGGGGCCTTTGAAGCTTTCTTT.

The chain employs TRBV30 and TRBJ2-2, with D tentatively TRBD2 (7 bases). Deletions cut 0 bases from V and 5 bases from J, with 13 bases between. Germline V gene data show CDR1 as GTSNPN and CDR2 as SVGIG (reference sequence). CDR3 length: 15 residues. The chain's CDR3 is CAWSVQGLSTGELFF. The DNA of the CDR3 is TGTGCCTGGAGTGTACAGGGACTATCAACCGGGGAGCTGTTTTTT.

The chain employs TRBV2 and TRBJ1-4, with 7 bases matching TRBD1. The J segment lost 7 bases and the V segment lost 8 bases, leaving 10 bases of the junction unmatched. CDR1 and CDR2 from the germline V gene are SNHLY and FYNNEI. This CDR3 is built from 14 residues. The CDR3 region has the DNA TGTGCCAGCGGGTGGACAGGTCCTTTTGAAAAACTGTTTTTT. Protein product: CASGWTGPFEKLFF.

The chain uses TRBV15 and TRBJ1-5; 10 bases match TRBD1. The CDR3 is 16 residues long. The trim removed 0 bases at V and 7 bases at J, leaving 6 bases unmatched. The germline gives CDR1 LNHNV, CDR2 YYDKDF (reference sequence). The CDR3 protein is CATSREVGTGVQPQHF. CDR3 coding DNA: TGTGCCACCAGCAGAGAGGTAGGGACAGGGGTGCAGCCCCAGCATTTT.

The genes are TRBV9 and TRBJ1-2; D not resolved. Germline-derived CDR1 and CDR2 are SGDLS and YYNGEE. There are 14 residues in the CDR3. Trimming cost V 0 bases and J 7 bases, with 13 bases left between them. In DNA form, the CDR3 reads TGTGCCAGCAGCGTAGCCGGAGGGCACGGTGGCTACACCTTC. Amino acid sequence: CASSVAGGHGGYTF.

This clone was seen a handful of times. The V call is TRBV5-4, the J call TRBJ1-6; D call uncertain. With 4 bases removed from V and 13 bases from J, the gap between germline ends came to 12 bases. This CDR3 has 12 amino acids. The germline gives CDR1 SGHNT, CDR2 YYREEE (reference sequence). For the CDR3, the DNA is TGTGCCAGCAGCGCCTCAGAGAGGCCCCTCCACTTT. Translated: CASSASERPLHF.

The chain has TRBV2 and TRBJ2-2; D unclear. This CDR3 comprises 15 residues. V shed 2 bases and J shed 1 base, with 8 bases lying between them. Looked up from germline, CDR1 is SNHLY and CDR2 is FYNNEI. The CDR3 protein is CASSENRVNTGELFF. The DNA for the CDR3 is TGTGCCAGCAGTGAAAACAGAGTGAACACCGGGGAGCTGTTTTTT.

This clone was counted between two and nine times. The chain employs TRBV30 and TRBJ1-1; D is unclear. The CDR3 spans 12 residues. The V gene lost 0 bases and the J gene lost 1 base, with 3 bases spanning the gap. Germline V gives CDR1 GTSNPN, CDR2 SVGIG (reference sequence). This CDR3 is CAWSVANTEAFF. CDR3 sequence (DNA): TGTGCCTGGAGTGTGGCGAACACTGAAGCTTTCTTT.

The genes are TRBV5-5 and TRBJ1-2; tentatively, D is TRBD1 (6 bases). The CDR3 is 17 amino acids. Germline V gene lookup returns CDR1 SGHKS and CDR2 YYEKEE (reference sequence). Trimming took off 4 bases at V and 0 bases at J, with 19 bases between the two ends. The CDR3 DNA reads as TGTGCCAGCAGCAAGCTTCAGGGGACCTCATCTAACTATGGCTACACCTTC. It specifies CASSKLQGTSSNYGYTF.

The chain recombines TRBV7-3 with TRBJ2-1; D is perhaps TRBD2 (6 bases). Germline lookup yields CDR1 SGHTA and CDR2 FQGTGA. The CDR3 covers 14 residues. Deletions cut 5 bases from V and 6 bases from J, with 14 bases between. CDR3 DNA sequence: TGTGCCAGCAGCCCGGGGGTCGGGGCCAATGAGCAGTTCTTC. It is translated as CASSPGVGANEQFF. The full variable domain, rest sourced from reference TRBV7-3 and TRBJ2-1, is GAGVSQTPSNKVTEKGKYVELRCDPISGHTALYWYRQSLGQGPEFLIYFQGTGAADDSGLPNDRFFAVRPEGSVSTLKIQRTERGDSAVYLCASSPGVGANEQFFGPGTRLTVL.

V gene TRBV11-3 combines with J gene TRBJ2-4; 8 bases are a match to TRBD1. The CDR3 runs 17 residues. The junction had 10 bases not matched to a gene; V was cut back by 5 bases and J by 1 base. In germline, CDR1 is SGHNT, CDR2 YENEEA. The CDR3 reads CASSPGQALGAKNIQYF. CDR3 nucleotides: TGTGCCAGCAGCCCGGGACAGGCACTTGGGGCCAAAAACATTCAGTACTTC.